This T cell receptor (beta chain) was retrieved from a study of T cell responses to AZD1222 COVID-19 vaccine. Overall study findings and caveats: No day 14 peak samples; only post-peak repertoires were characterized. Nearly half of spike-specific TCRs reportedly target variant regions that are unmutated in the B.1.351 and B.1.1.7 variants. Donors in the cohort were predominantly white British and more often female, and clonal diversity was possibly underestimated. Seropositivity was recorded at baseline in only a handful of AZD1222 recipients.

Using immunoSEQ multiplex PCR, the repertoire was profiled, and TCRdb retains in-frame clones only, with some absent. The table includes 120,000 to 150,000 clones, 80% to 95% detected once. As concerns this clone: The antigen is unknown.

J lost 7 bases, V lost 2 bases, and 11 bases had no gene match. There are 15 residues in the CDR3. Germline loops: CDR1 SGHNT, CDR2 YYREEE (reference sequence). The V gene is TRBV5-4, the J gene TRBJ1-2; 7 bases align to TRBD1. This TCR was sampled from an adult in good health. This material consisted of peripheral blood, taken on day 0 of AZD1222 vaccination. The DNA for the CDR3 is TGTGCCAGCAGCTTACCCCAGGGGGAAGGATTTGGCTACACCTTC. Amino acids: CASSLPQGEGFGYTF.